This T cell receptor beta chain is drawn from a study of shared T cell receptors in the human thymus. Only a few counts were recorded for this clone. The method was immunoSEQ multiplex PCR; TCRdb's version includes in-frame clones alone and lacks a portion of them. The data show fewer than 700,000 clones, with around 89% seen just once and about 0.01% held by the top ten. V was pared by 7 bases and J by 2 bases, with 15 bases between. Germline V lookup: CDR1 LNHDA, CDR2 SQIVND (reference sequence). CDR3 length: 14 amino acids. The sample also formed part of further work on human thymus T cells. That work states: The source of the thymus tissue was resections taken during corrective heart surgery. In unrelated individuals, thymic repertoires overlapped highly, according to related research.

The TCR was taken from a boy under three years old with a congenital heart defect. This chain links TRBV19 with TRBJ2-7, with D possibly TRBD1 on 5 matching bases. The sequencing sample was made of thymocytes. The CDR3 DNA reads as TGTGCCAGTACGGAAGGGGCGCCTCCCTACGAGCAGTACTTC. It specifies CASTEGAPPYEQYF.